The next 14 T cell receptor beta chains were all read from a single sample in a study of OX40 agonist ivuxolimab in advanced cancers. TCRdb's copy holds only in-frame clones and misses some; the assay was immunoSEQ multiplex PCR. The profile shows about 100,000 clones, 70% to 90% of them singletons. The sequenced sample was CD4+ or CD8+ T cells sorted from blood, obtained in a trial of the OX40 agonist ivuxolimab. These receptors all stem from an adult with an advanced solid tumor such as melanoma, head and neck, liver or kidney cancer.

DNA for the CDR3: TGTGCCAGCAGCCACGGGACAGGGACCCACGAGCAGTACTTC. Protein: CASSHGTGTHEQYF. V is TRBV25-1 and J is TRBJ2-7, with 9 bases matching TRBD1. CDR3 size: 14 residues. Germline V gives CDR1 MGHDK, CDR2 SYGVNS. J gave up 5 bases and V 6 bases, and 8 bases lay outside the gene matches.

V usage is TRBV6-5 and J usage is TRBJ2-5; TRBD2 matches at 12 bases. Germline V lookup: CDR1 MNHEY, CDR2 SVGAGI. J gave up 4 bases and V 2 bases, and 2 bases lay outside the gene matches. CDR3 length: 15 residues. In DNA, the CDR3 is TGTGCCAGCAGTTACAGGGGACTAGCGGGAGAGACCCAGTACTTC. It codes for CASSYRGLAGETQYF.

CDR3 DNA sequence: TGCAGCGTTGAAGATCCAGCCTATGGCTACACCTTC. This translates into CSVEDPAYGYTF. The chain has TRBV29-1 and TRBJ1-2; D is unresolved. The CDR3 length is 12 residues. Trimming stripped 0 bases from V and 4 bases from J, with 6 bases between. In germline, CDR1 is SQVTM, CDR2 ANQGSEA.

V and J are TRBV18 and TRBJ1-5, with D hard to call. V was trimmed by 5 bases and J by 6 bases, leaving 14 bases between them. The CDR3 has 14 amino acids. Germline CDR1 and CDR2: KGHSH and LQKENI. The CDR3 bases are TGTGCCAGCTCAACCCGAAATTTCGCTCAGCCCCAGCATTTT. It is translated as CASSTRNFAQPQHF.

V usage is TRBV29-1 and J usage is TRBJ1-2, with TRBD1 matching over 10 bases. With V trimmed by 6 bases and J by 7 bases, 5 bases remained unmatched. Per germline, CDR1 SQVTM and CDR2 ANQGSEA. The CDR3 consists of 12 residues. CDR3 residues: CSVHGTGAGYTF. In DNA, the CDR3 is TGCAGCGTGCACGGGACAGGGGCTGGCTACACCTTC.

V gene TRBV28 combines with J gene TRBJ2-1, with D uncertain. The germline gives CDR1 MDHEN, CDR2 SYDVKM. V gave up 3 bases and J gave up 10 bases, with 7 bases separating them. This CDR3 has 11 residues. The CDR3 reads CASSFVSEQFF. For the CDR3, the DNA is TGTGCCAGCAGTTTCGTTAGCGAGCAGTTCTTC.

V gene TRBV6-1 combines with J gene TRBJ1-3; perhaps TRBD1 as D (5 bases). Germline-derived CDR1 and CDR2 are MNHNS and SASEGT. Trimming removed 2 bases at V and 4 bases at J, with 12 bases between. The CDR3 totals 15 residues. The CDR3 coding sequence is TGTGCCAGCAGTGAAAGGGGAGGCCGGGGAAACACCATATATTTT. Translated: CASSERGGRGNTIYF.

The chain employs TRBV6-5 and TRBJ1-2; weak D call: TRBD1 (5 bases). Germline CDR1 and CDR2: MNHEY and SVGAGI. Trimming took 6 bases from V and 0 from J, leaving 11 bases between them. CDR3 size: 14 residues. CDR3 sequence: CASRRGTANYGYTF. The DNA for the CDR3 is TGTGCCAGCAGGCGGGGCACAGCTAACTATGGCTACACCTTC.

The chain employs TRBV6-6 and TRBJ2-5, with D perhaps matching TRBD1 (5 bases). The V end was cut by 5 bases, the J end by 5 bases, with 9 bases between. The CDR3 spans 12 residues. Germline V gene sequence: CDR1 MNHNY, CDR2 SVGAGI (reference sequence). The CDR3 sequence: CASSTGRETQYF. The DNA for the CDR3 is TGTGCCAGCAGTACAGGTCGGGAGACCCAGTACTTC.

The chain has TRBV6-5 and TRBJ2-7, with D perhaps matching TRBD1 (5 bases). Per the germline V gene, CDR1 is MNHEY and CDR2 is SVGAGI. V was cut by 2 bases and J by 2 bases, with 10 bases left in between. The CDR3 runs 14 residues. CDR3: CASSYAVGAYEQYF. For the CDR3, the DNA is TGTGCCAGCAGTTACGCTGTAGGGGCCTACGAGCAGTACTTC.

The J gene is TRBJ2-7, the V gene TRBV27; 10 bases match TRBD1. From germline, CDR1 is MNHEY and CDR2 SMNVEV (reference sequence). Trimming took 5 bases from V and 4 from J; bases not matched to a gene: 8. The CDR3 is made up of 15 amino acids. This chain's CDR3 is CASSQFGTGVYEQYF. The CDR3 nucleotides are TGTGCCAGCAGTCAATTCGGGACAGGGGTGTACGAGCAGTACTTC.

This clone was observed once. J is TRBJ1-4 and V is TRBV30; D unclear. Germline CDR1 and CDR2: GTSNPN and SVGIG (reference sequence). V gave up 3 bases and J gave up 2 bases, with 7 bases separating them. The CDR3 has 13 amino acids. CDR3 region: CAWRGLTNEKLFF. DNA of the CDR3: TGTGCCTGGAGGGGTCTTACTAATGAAAAACTGTTTTTT.

V is TRBV6-5 and J is TRBJ1-2; possible D gene TRBD1, 6 bases. V was pared by 2 bases and J by 6 bases, with 13 bases between. Germline CDR1 is MNHEY and CDR2 is SVGAGI. CDR3 size: 14 residues. CDR3 region: CASSYRRGINGYTF. The CDR3 region has the DNA TGTGCCAGCAGTTACCGCAGGGGAATAAATGGCTACACCTTC.

The chain couples TRBV19 to TRBJ1-5; a possible D gene is TRBD1 (5 bases). The ends were cut back, 0 bases at V and 6 bases at J, with 12 bases in the middle. The CDR3 sequence is 15 residues long. From germline, CDR1 is LNHDA and CDR2 SQIVND (reference sequence). CDR3 nucleotide sequence: TGTGCCAGTAGTATAGATGTGAGGGGAATTCAGCCCCAGCATTTT. It translates to CASSIDVRGIQPQHF.